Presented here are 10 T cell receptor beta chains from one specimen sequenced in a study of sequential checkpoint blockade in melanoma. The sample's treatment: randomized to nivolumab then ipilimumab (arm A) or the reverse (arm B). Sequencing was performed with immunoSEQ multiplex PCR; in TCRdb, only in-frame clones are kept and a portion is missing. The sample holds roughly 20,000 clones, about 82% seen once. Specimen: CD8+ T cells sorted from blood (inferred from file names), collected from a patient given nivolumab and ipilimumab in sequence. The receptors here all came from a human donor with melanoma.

CDR3 coding DNA: TGCGCCAGCAGAAAGGGGGGACAGGAAACCGGGGAGCTGTTTTTT. Protein product: CASRKGGQETGELFF. This chain joins TRBV4-1 and TRBJ2-2, with 8 bases that match TRBD1. The CDR3 covers 15 residues. J was trimmed by 5 bases and V by 6 bases; bases with no gene match: 8. Germline CDR1 and CDR2: MGHRA and YSYEKL.

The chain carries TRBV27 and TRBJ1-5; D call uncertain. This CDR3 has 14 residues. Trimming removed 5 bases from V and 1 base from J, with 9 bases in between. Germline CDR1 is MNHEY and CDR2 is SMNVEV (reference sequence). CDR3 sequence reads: CASSPTGSNQPQHF. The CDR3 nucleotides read TGTGCCAGCAGTCCCACGGGGAGCAATCAGCCCCAGCATTTT.

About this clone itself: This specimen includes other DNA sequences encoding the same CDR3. The CDR3: CASSVEGLSSYEQYF. CDR3 DNA sequence: TGTGCCAGCAGCGTAGAGGGGCTGAGCTCCTACGAGCAGTACTTC. V is TRBV9 and J is TRBJ2-7; maybe TRBD1 (5 bases). The CDR3 consists of 15 residues. Germline CDR1 SGDLS, CDR2 YYNGEE. V was pared by 0 bases and J by 0 bases, with 10 bases between.

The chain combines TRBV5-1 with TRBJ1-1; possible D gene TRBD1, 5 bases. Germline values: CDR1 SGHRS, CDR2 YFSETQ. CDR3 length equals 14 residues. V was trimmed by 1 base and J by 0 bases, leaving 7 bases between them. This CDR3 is CASSLQQVNTEAFF. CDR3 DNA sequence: TGCGCCAGCAGCTTGCAACAGGTGAACACTGAAGCTTTCTTT.

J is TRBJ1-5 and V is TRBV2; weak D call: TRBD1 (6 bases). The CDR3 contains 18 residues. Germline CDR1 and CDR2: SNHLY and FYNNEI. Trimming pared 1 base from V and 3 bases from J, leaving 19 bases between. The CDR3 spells CASSEGEGGRQSNQPQHF. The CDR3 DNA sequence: TGTGCCAGCAGTGAAGGGGAGGGGGGACGGCAATCCAATCAGCCCCAGCATTTT.

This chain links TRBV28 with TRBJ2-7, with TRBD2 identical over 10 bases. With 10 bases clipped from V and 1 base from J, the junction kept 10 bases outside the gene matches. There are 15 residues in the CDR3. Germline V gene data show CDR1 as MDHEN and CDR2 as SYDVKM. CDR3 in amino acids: CATIQLAGLSYEQYF. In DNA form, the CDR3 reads TGTGCCACCATCCAACTAGCGGGGCTGTCCTACGAGCAGTACTTC.

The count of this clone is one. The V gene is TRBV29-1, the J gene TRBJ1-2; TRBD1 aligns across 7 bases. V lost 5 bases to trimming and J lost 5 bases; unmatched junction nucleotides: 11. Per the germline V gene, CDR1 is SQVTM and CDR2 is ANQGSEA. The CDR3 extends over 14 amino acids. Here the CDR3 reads CSVTLTGVRYGYTF. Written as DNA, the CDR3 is TGCAGCGTTACCCTAACAGGGGTACGGTATGGCTACACCTTC.

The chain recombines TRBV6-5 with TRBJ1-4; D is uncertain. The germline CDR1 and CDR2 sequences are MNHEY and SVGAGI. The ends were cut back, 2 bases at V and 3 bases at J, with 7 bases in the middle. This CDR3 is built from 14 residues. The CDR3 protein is CASSYEQPNEKLFF. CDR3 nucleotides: TGTGCCAGCAGTTACGAACAGCCTAATGAAAAACTGTTTTTT.

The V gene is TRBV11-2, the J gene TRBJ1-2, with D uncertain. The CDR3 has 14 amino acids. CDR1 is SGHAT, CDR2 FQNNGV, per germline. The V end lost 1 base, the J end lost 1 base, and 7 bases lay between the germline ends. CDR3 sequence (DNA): TGTGCCAGCAGCTTAGGAATAGATAACTATGGCTACACCTTC. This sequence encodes CASSLGIDNYGYTF.

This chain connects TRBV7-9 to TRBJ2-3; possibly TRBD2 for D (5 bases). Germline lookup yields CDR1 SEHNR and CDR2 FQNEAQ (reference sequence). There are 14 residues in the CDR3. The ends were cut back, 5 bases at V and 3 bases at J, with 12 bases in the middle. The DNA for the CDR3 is TGTGCCAGCAGCCCGCCGAGGGTTACAGATACGCAGTATTTT. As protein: CASSPPRVTDTQYF.